The present TCR beta chain was sequenced within a study of shared clonotypes between healthy human individuals. Profiling relied on immunoSEQ multiplex PCR, and the TCRdb table lists in-frame clones only, not all of them. The data contain about 580,000 clones, roughly 98% of them singletons. Germline V gives CDR1 LGHNA, CDR2 YNFKEQ. There are 12 residues in the CDR3. V was pared by 4 bases and J by 8 bases, with 9 bases between. CD45RO-negative, CCR7-selected cells formed the naive CD8 fraction, which excluded terminally differentiated effector memory CD45RA+ cells. All the donors were Caucasian adults who lived in Nashville, Tennessee.

Sequencing input: naive CD8+ T cells sorted from blood. The origin of this receptor is a man aged 25-45 years in good health. This sequence joins TRBV4-2 and TRBJ2-1, with unresolved D. In nucleotides, the CDR3 is TGTGCCAGCAGCCTCGCCCCCCATGAGCAGTTCTTC. It is translated as CASSLAPHEQFF.